The sequence of this T cell receptor (beta chain) was determined in a study of T cells in Graves' hyperthyroidism and ophthalmopathy. This clonotype was picked up many times. Its antigen is unidentified. Amplification yielded TCR beta CDR3 regions, with RNA transcripts as the source. The primer set for the first-round RT-PCR of the TCR CDR3 was HTBI. One entry per CDR3 protein, called by TCRdb with MiXCR from the multiplex PCR reads. Of about 380,000 distinct CDR3 sequences listed, around 18% are singletons. The study, taken as a whole, reports: From stable hyperthyroidism, ophthalmopathy was set apart by a 13 V-J model. In the blood, most expanded thyroid clonotypes above 0.001 appeared as well.

Germline CDR1 and CDR2: SNHLY and FYNNEI. This CDR3 contains 14 residues. The ends were cut back, 3 bases at V and 0 bases at J, with 6 bases in the middle. The clonotype was recovered from a young man with Graves' ophthalmopathy. Sequencing input: blood. This rearrangement joins TRBV2 to TRBJ1-5, with TRBD1 as a possible D gene (5 bases). Written as DNA, the CDR3 is TGTGCCAGCAGTGAGGGACTTAGCAATCAGCCCCAGCATTTT. Translation: CASSEGLSNQPQHF.